Listed below are T cell receptor beta chains from one sample, sequenced in a study of shared clonotypes between healthy human individuals. Here immunoSEQ multiplex PCR was the method, and the copy in TCRdb shows in-frame clones only, minus some. Of over a million clones detected, around 78% appear once; the ten largest clones hold under 0.6%. The sequenced sample consisted of memory CD4+ T cells from PBMCs. All receptors come from a man aged 18 to 29 in good health. Some clones in this sample may be carry-over from other donors' samples. CDR3s include the opening cysteine and the closing phenylalanine or tryptophan. D genes are given only for firm matches. Clone size appears in some rows only: once, few, many, or a class for an expanded clone.

TRBJ1-1 few NA TRBV11-2 CASSFWERPDTEAFF TGTGCCAGCAGCTTCTGGGAACGTCCGGACACTGAAGCTTTCTTT
TRBJ2-1 NA NA TRBV10-3 CANANTSSNEQFF TGTGCCAACGCTAATACTAGTTCCAATGAGCAGTTCTTC
TRBJ2-5 NA NA TRBV5-6 CASSYSQIGAQYF TGTGCCAGCAGCTACTCGCAAATCGGGGCCCAGTACTTC
TRBJ1-6 NA NA TRBV28 CASSLGGRSPLHF TGTGCCAGCAGTTTGGGGGGGAGGTCACCCCTCCACTTT
TRBJ2-5 NA NA TRBV15 CATSRDYTPGYF TGTGCCACCAGCAGAGACTACACACCGGGGTACTTC
TRBJ2-1 NA NA TRBV7-3 CASSSGNVAYNEQFF TGTGCCAGCAGCTCGGGGAACGTCGCCTACAATGAGCAGTTCTTC
TRBJ2-1 once NA TRBV9 CASSIRPDRYNEQFF TGTGCCAGCAGCATCCGGCCCGACCGCTACAATGAGCAGTTCTTC
TRBJ1-1 once NA TRBV5-1 CASSPRWTQNTEAFF TGCGCCAGCAGCCCTCGGTGGACACAGAACACTGAAGCTTTCTTT
TRBJ1-2 NA NA TRBV27 CASSPMGTYGYTF TGTGCCAGCAGTCCAATGGGGACCTATGGCTACACCTTC
TRBJ1-1 NA NA TRBV20-1 CSGELNTEAFF TGCAGTGGGGAATTGAACACTGAAGCTTTCTTT
TRBJ1-5 once NA TRBV4-1 CASSHPAGRLNQPQHF TGCGCCAGCAGCCACCCCGCCGGGCGGCTAAATCAGCCCCAGCATTTT
TRBJ2-2 NA NA TRBV28 CASTYARWTGELFF TGTGCCAGCACCTACGCGCGGTGGACCGGGGAGCTGTTTTTT
TRBJ1-5 NA TRBD1 TRBV28 CASSLLRSRGSQPQHF TGTGCCAGCAGTTTACTCAGATCCAGGGGGAGTCAGCCCCAGCATTTT
TRBJ2-5 NA NA TRBV7-9 CASLGTPAETQYF TGTGCCAGTCTTGGGACGCCAGCGGAGACCCAGTACTTC
TRBJ1-2 NA NA TRBV7-2 CASSLSGSDAKRLNYGYTF TGTGCCAGCAGCTTAAGTGGGTCGGACGCGAAACGTTTGAACTATGGCTACACCTTC
TRBJ1-2 NA NA TRBV6-1 CASSDLGRGYTF TGTGCCAGCAGTGACTTGGGTCGTGGCTACACCTTC
TRBJ2-3 NA TRBD2 TRBV4-3 CASSWGLAGSTDTQYF TGCGCCAGCAGCTGGGGTCTAGCGGGAAGCACAGATACGCAGTATTTT
TRBJ1-1 NA TRBD1 TRBV2 CASSERGGGGTEAFF TGTGCCAGCAGTGAAAGAGGGGGCGGTGGCACTGAAGCTTTCTTT
TRBJ2-1 once TRBD2 TRBV28 CASSPPSGTPSFF TGTGCCAGCAGTCCCCCCAGCGGGACTCCCTCATTCTTC
TRBJ2-3 NA NA TRBV9 CASSATGGGADTQYF TGTGCCAGCAGCGCCACCGGTGGGGGAGCAGATACGCAGTATTTT
TRBJ2-6 NA NA TRBV7-2 CASNPGDSSGANVLTF TGTGCCAGCAATCCAGGCGACAGTTCTGGGGCCAACGTCCTGACTTTC
TRBJ1-3 NA NA TRBV28 CASSLKGRNTIYF TGTGCCAGCAGTTTGAAAGGACGAAACACCATATATTTT
TRBJ2-7 NA NA TRBV6-1 CASRGTASTYEQYF TGTGCCAGCAGGGGGACGGCTTCGACCTACGAGCAGTACTTC
TRBJ2-7 once NA TRBV7-9 CASSSTRLRTFSYEQYF TGTGCCAGCAGCTCAACCCGACTACGGACATTCTCCTACGAGCAGTACTTC
TRBJ2-3 NA NA TRBV4-3 CASSQVGGTDTQYF TGCGCCAGCAGCCAAGTCGGTGGCACAGATACGCAGTATTTT
TRBJ1-2 NA NA TRBV28 CASNKDGPYGYTF TGTGCCAGCAACAAGGACGGACCGTATGGCTACACCTTC
TRBJ1-1 NA NA TRBV11-3 CASSLAWGQEAFF TGTGCCAGCAGCTTGGCGTGGGGACAAGAAGCTTTCTTT
TRBJ1-2 few TRBD1 TRBV15 CATSRRDRGSGYTF TGTGCCACCAGCAGGCGGGACAGGGGCTCTGGCTACACCTTC
TRBJ1-4 many NA TRBV29-1 CSVTHDSDREKLFF TGCAGCGTAACCCACGACAGTGACAGAGAAAAACTGTTTTTT
TRBJ1-2 NA NA TRBV9 CASSSTRARGTNYGYTF TGTGCCAGCAGCAGTACCAGGGCGAGGGGTACTAACTATGGCTACACCTTC
TRBJ2-2 NA TRBD1 TRBV19 CASSAGQGITGELFF TGTGCCAGTAGTGCGGGACAGGGTATCACCGGGGAGCTGTTTTTT
TRBJ1-1 few NA TRBV6-4 CARKRAFF TGTGCCAGAAAGCGAGCTTTCTTT
TRBJ2-7 NA TRBD2 TRBV18 CASSPRAGPYEQYF TGTGCCAGCTCACCACGAGCGGGACCCTACGAGCAGTACTTC
TRBJ2-5 NA NA TRBV6-6 CASSTGGPETQYF TGTGCCAGCAGCACGGGGGGCCCAGAGACCCAGTACTTC
TRBJ1-1 few NA TRBV10-3 CAISHSTNTEAFF TGTGCCATCAGTCACAGCACGAACACTGAAGCTTTCTTT
TRBJ1-1 NA NA TRBV7-2 CASSWGAFVTEAFF TGTGCCAGCAGCTGGGGGGCTTTTGTCACTGAAGCTTTCTTT
TRBJ2-7 once NA TRBV15 CATSRGSVGAAYEQYF TGTGCCACCAGCAGAGGATCGGTAGGGGCCGCCTACGAGCAGTACTTC
TRBJ2-2 few NA TRBV5-6 CASSLFQTGELFF TGTGCCAGCAGCTTGTTCCAAACCGGGGAGCTGTTTTTT
TRBJ2-5 NA NA TRBV28 CASSLPPSPGSREYF TGTGCCAGCAGCCTACCACCCTCTCCCGGGAGTAGAGAGTACTTC